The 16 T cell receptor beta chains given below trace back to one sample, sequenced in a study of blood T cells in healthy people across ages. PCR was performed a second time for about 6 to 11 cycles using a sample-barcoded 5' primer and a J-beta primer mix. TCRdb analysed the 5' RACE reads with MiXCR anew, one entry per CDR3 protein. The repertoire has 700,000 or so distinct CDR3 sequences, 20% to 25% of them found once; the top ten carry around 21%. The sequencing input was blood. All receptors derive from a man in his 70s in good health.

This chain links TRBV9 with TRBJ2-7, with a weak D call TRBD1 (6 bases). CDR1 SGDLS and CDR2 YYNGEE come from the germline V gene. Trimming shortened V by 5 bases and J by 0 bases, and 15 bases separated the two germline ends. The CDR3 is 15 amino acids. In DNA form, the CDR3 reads TGTGCCAGCAGTGCCGGGACACTTAGCTCCTACGAGCAGTACTTC. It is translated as CASSAGTLSSYEQYF.

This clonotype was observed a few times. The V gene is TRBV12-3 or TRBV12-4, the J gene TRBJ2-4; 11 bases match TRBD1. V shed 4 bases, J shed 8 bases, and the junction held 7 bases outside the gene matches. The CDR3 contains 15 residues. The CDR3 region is CASSYSGTGGYIQYF. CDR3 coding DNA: TGTGCCAGCAGTTACTCCGGGACAGGGGGGTACATTCAGTACTTC.

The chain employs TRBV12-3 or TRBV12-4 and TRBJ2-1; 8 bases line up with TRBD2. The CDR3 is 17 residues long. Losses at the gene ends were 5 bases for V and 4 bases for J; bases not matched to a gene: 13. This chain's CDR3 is CASSPPVGRGEYNEQFF. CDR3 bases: TGTGCCAGCAGTCCCCCTGTTGGGCGGGGGGAATACAATGAGCAGTTCTTC.

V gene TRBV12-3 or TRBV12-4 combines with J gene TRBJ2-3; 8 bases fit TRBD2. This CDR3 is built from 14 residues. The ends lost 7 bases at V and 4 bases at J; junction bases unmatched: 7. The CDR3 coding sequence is TGTGCCAGCAATACAGCGGGGGACTCAGATACGCAGTATTTT. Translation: CASNTAGDSDTQYF.

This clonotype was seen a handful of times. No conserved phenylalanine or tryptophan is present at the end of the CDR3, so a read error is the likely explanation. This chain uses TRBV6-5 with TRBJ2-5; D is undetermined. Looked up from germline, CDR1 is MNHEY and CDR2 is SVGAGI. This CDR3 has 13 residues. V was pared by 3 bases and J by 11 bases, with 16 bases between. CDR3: CASSYELGYGQYV. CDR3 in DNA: TGTGCCAGCAGTTATGAGCTGGGTTACGGGCAGTACGTC.

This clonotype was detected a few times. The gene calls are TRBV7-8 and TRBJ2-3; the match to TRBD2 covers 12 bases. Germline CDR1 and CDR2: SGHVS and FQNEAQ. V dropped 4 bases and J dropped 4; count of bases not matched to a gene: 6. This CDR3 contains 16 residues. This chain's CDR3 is CASSSTSGGRADTQYF. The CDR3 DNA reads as TGTGCCAGCAGCTCAACTAGCGGGGGGCGGGCAGATACGCAGTATTTT.

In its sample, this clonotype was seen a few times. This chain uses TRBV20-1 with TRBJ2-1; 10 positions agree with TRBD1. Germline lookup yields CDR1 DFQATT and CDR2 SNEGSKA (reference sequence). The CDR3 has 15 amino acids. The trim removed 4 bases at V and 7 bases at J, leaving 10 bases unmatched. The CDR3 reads CSATPRTGGRNEQFF. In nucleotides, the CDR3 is TGCAGTGCTACGCCTAGGACAGGGGGGAGAAATGAGCAGTTCTTC.

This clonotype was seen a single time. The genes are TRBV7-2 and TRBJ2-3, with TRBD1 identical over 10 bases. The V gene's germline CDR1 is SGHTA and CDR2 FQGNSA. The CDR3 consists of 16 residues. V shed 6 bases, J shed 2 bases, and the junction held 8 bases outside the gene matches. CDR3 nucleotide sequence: TGTGCCAGCAGGCCCGGGACAGGGGTTAACACAGATACGCAGTATTTT. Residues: CASRPGTGVNTDTQYF.

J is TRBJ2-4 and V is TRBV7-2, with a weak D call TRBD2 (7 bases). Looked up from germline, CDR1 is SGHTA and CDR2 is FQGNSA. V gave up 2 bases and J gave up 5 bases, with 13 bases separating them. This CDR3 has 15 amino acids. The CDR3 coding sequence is TGTGCCAGCAGCTTATTGGCGGGGGCCGAAAACATTCAGTACTTC. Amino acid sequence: CASSLLAGAENIQYF.

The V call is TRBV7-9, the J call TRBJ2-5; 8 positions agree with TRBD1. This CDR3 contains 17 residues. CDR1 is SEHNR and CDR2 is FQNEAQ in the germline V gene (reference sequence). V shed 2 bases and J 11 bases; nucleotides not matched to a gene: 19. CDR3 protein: CASSLISWTGPHGEQYF. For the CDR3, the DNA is TGTGCCAGCAGCTTAATTTCCTGGACAGGGCCGCACGGAGAGCAGTACTTC. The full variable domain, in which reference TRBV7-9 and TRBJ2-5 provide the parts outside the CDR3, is DTGVSQNPRHKITKRGQNVTFRCDPISEHNRLYWYRQTLGQGPEFLTYFQNEAQLEKSRLLSDRFSAERPKGSFSTLEIQRTEQGDSAMYLCASSLISWTGPHGEQYFGPGTRLLVL.

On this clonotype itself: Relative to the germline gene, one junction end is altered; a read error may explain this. In DNA, the CDR3 is TGTGCCAGCAGTCTTGAGGGATTGGGAGTATTAACAGATGCGCAGTATTTT. This encodes CASSLEGLGVLTDAQYF. This chain uses TRBV12-3 or TRBV12-4 with TRBJ2-3; D possibly corresponds to TRBD2 (5 bases). This CDR3 is 17 amino acids long.

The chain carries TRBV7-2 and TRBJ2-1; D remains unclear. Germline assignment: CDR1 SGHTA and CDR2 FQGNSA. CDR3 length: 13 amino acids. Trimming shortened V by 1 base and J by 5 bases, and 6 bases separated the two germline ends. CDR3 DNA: TGTGCCAGCAGCTTAGGGGTTCACAATGAGCAGTTCTTC. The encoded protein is CASSLGVHNEQFF.

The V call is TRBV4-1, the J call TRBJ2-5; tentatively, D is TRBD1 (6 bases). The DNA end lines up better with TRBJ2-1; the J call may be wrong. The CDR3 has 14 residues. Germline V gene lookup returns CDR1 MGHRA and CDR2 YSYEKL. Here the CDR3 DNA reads TGCGCCAGCAGCCCAGCTTTTCAGGGGTTTGAGCAGTTCTTC. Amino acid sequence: CASSPAFQGFEQFF.

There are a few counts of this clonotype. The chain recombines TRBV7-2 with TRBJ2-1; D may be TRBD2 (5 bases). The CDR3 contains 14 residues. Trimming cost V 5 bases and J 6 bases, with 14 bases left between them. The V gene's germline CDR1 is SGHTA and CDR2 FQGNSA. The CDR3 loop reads CASSQEGAANEQFF. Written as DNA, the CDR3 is TGTGCCAGCAGCCAGGAAGGAGCGGCCAATGAGCAGTTCTTC.

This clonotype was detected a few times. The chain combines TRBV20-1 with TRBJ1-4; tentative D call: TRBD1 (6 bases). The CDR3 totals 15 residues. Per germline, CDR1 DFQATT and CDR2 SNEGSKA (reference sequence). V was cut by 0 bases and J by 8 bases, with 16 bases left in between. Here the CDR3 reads CSARDPQGRGEKLFF. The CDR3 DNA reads TGCAGTGCTAGAGATCCTCAGGGGCGCGGGGAAAAACTGTTTTTT.

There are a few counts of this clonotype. CDR3: CASSRVETDTDTQYF. CDR3 DNA: TGCGCCAGCAGCCGGGTTGAGACAGACACAGATACGCAGTATTTT. V gene TRBV4-3 combines with J gene TRBJ2-3; tentative D call: TRBD1 (5 bases). Trimming cost V 4 bases and J 2 bases, with 13 bases left between them. In germline, CDR1 is LGHNA, CDR2 YSLEER. The CDR3 sequence is 15 residues long.